This T cell receptor (beta chain) was identified in a study of CD8 T cells in ankylosing spondylitis. The CDR3 length is 14 residues. In germline, CDR1 is SQVTM, CDR2 ANQGSEA. Between the trimmed V and J ends, which lost 4 bases and 0 bases, there was a span of 13 bases. TCRdb re-derived calls from the 5' RACE reads in MiXCR, one entry per CDR3 protein. The data contain about 250,000 distinct CDR3 sequences, 30% to 40% of them singletons. The chain joins TRBV29-1 to TRBJ2-7, with D perhaps matching TRBD1 or TRBD2 (5 bases each). The sequencing sample was made of blood, either unsorted or a sorted T cell fraction (not recorded which). This receptor was identified in a male donor with ankylosing spondylitis or in good health (not recorded which). The DNA for the CDR3 is TGCAGCGTTGGTTGGGGACCGAGCTCCTACGAGCAGTACTTC. It is translated as CSVGWGPSSYEQYF.